A single sample gave rise to the 28 T cell receptor beta chains below, sequenced in a study of blood T cell repertoires in COVID-19. Libraries were prepared by immunoSEQ multiplex PCR; TCRdb keeps only in-frame clonotypes and omits some of them. This sample has over 80,000 clones, with approximately 91% found just once. The sequenced sample consisted of peripheral blood. The source is a man in his 60s with acute or convalescent COVID-19.

The chain uses TRBV2 and TRBJ1-5; TRBD1 is a possible D gene (6 bases). The germline gives CDR1 SNHLY, CDR2 FYNNEI. CDR3 length: 13 residues. Deletions cut 7 bases from V and 2 bases from J, with 9 bases between. The CDR3 loop is CASNRVGNQPQHF. CDR3 DNA sequence: TGTGCCAGCAACAGGGTTGGCAATCAGCCCCAGCATTTT.

This clone came up once. The chain is built from TRBV6-5 and TRBJ2-1; 7 bases are a match to TRBD2. Trimming cost V 2 bases and J 5 bases; bases outside gene matches: 6. This CDR3 has 15 residues. CDR1 is MNHEY and CDR2 is SVGAGI in the germline V gene. CDR3 in DNA: TGTGCCAGCAGTTACGGGAGGGCCCGAAACAATGAGCAGTTCTTC. The encoded protein is CASSYGRARNNEQFF.

The chain carries TRBV28 and TRBJ2-1; D is perhaps TRBD2 (5 bases). V was cut by 6 bases and J by 5 bases, with 17 bases left in between. The CDR3 contains 15 residues. The germline CDR1 and CDR2 sequences are MDHEN and SYDVKM. In DNA form, the CDR3 reads TGTGCCAGCAGGAGCGGAGGTGGGCCCCACAATGAGCAGTTCTTC. It translates to CASRSGGGPHNEQFF.

This rearrangement joins TRBV10-3 to TRBJ1-5, with 8 nucleotides matching TRBD1. Germline V CDR1 and CDR2: ENHRY, SYGVKD. This CDR3 is built from 13 residues. Trimming removed 6 bases from V and 4 bases from J; junction bases left unmatched: 2. Here the CDR3 DNA reads TGTGCCATCAGGACAGGGGCTAATCAGCCCCAGCATTTT. This encodes CAIRTGANQPQHF.

This clone was seen only once. In nucleotides, the CDR3 is TGTGCCAGCAGCTTAGTCCAGAAGGATACGCAGTATTTT. Amino acid sequence: CASSLVQKDTQYF. The V call is TRBV7-2, the J call TRBJ2-3, with D uncertain. The CDR3 contains 13 residues. The germline gives CDR1 SGHTA, CDR2 FQGNSA. Between the trimmed V and J ends, which lost 1 base and 6 bases, there was a span of 8 bases.

V usage is TRBV3-1 (or the pseudogene TRBV3-2) and J usage is TRBJ1-5; 7 positions agree with TRBD1. The V gene end was trimmed by 3 bases and the J gene end by 1 base; junction bases not matched to a gene: 3. The germline V gene encodes CDR1 LGHDT and CDR2 YNNKEL (reference sequence). The CDR3 contains 15 residues. DNA of the CDR3: TGTGCCAGCAGCCAGATGACAGGGAGCAATCAGCCCCAGCATTTT. Amino acid sequence: CASSQMTGSNQPQHF.

The chain couples TRBV28 to TRBJ2-2, with TRBD1 as a possible D gene (7 bases). Germline assignment: CDR1 MDHEN and CDR2 SYDVKM. The CDR3 has 16 amino acids. With 6 bases removed from V and 5 bases from J, the gap between germline ends came to 19 bases. The CDR3 coding sequence is TGTGCCAGCAGATCCACTAAGCAGGGGGGTACCGGGGAGCTGTTTTTT. Translated, it gives CASRSTKQGGTGELFF. The full variable domain, its missing parts supplied by reference TRBV28 and TRBJ2-2, is DVKVTQSSRYLVKRTGEKVFLECVQDMDHENMFWYRQDPGLGLRLIYFSYDVKMKEKGDIPEGYSVSREKKERFSLILESASTNQTSMYLCASRSTKQGGTGELFFGEGSRLTVL.

V usage is TRBV6-5 and J usage is TRBJ2-7; 8 positions match TRBD1. Germline loops: CDR1 MNHEY, CDR2 SVGAGI. V shed 2 bases, J shed 1 base, and the junction held 4 bases outside the gene matches. The CDR3 is 15 amino acids. The CDR3 DNA reads TGTGCCAGCAGTTACGGACAGGGACGATCCTACGAGCAGTACTTC. It yields the protein CASSYGQGRSYEQYF.

This chain links TRBV5-1 with TRBJ1-1, with TRBD1 matching over 9 bases. Trimming removed 4 bases from V and 5 bases from J; junction bases left unmatched: 6. Germline CDR1 and CDR2: SGHRS and YFSETQ. The CDR3 is made up of 14 amino acids. CDR3 residues: CASSAGTGQTEAFF. CDR3 coding DNA: TGCGCCAGCAGCGCCGGGACAGGGCAGACTGAAGCTTTCTTT.

This chain uses TRBV5-4 with TRBJ1-1; D is unresolved. Trimming took off 4 bases at V and 5 bases at J, with 6 bases between the two ends. The germline V gene encodes CDR1 SGHNT and CDR2 YYREEE (reference sequence). This CDR3 has 11 amino acids. CDR3 sequence: CASSRETEAFF. CDR3 coding DNA: TGTGCCAGCAGCAGAGAAACTGAAGCTTTCTTT. The entire variable domain, with the rest obtained from reference TRBV5-4 and TRBJ1-1, is as follows: ETGVTQSPTHLIKTRGQQVTLRCSSQSGHNTVSWYQQALGQGPQFIFQYYREEENGRGNFPPRFSGLQFPNYSSELNVNALELDDSALYLCASSRETEAFFGQGTRLTVV.

The rearrangement links TRBV2 to TRBJ2-1; no clear D gene. The CDR3 is 12 residues long. V was pared by 5 bases and J by 6 bases, with 8 bases between. CDR1 is SNHLY and CDR2 is FYNNEI in the germline V gene. DNA of the CDR3: TGTGCCAGCAGTTCCGACTCCAATGAGCAGTTCTTC. Translated, it gives CASSSDSNEQFF.

This chain uses TRBV19 with TRBJ1-5, with D tentatively TRBD1 (6 bases). Germline assignment: CDR1 LNHDA and CDR2 SQIVND (reference sequence). V was shortened by 3 bases and J by 1 base, with 10 bases between the two germline ends. CDR3 length: 15 amino acids. The chain's CDR3 is CASSITQGSNQPQHF. The CDR3 region has the DNA TGTGCCAGTAGTATCACACAGGGAAGCAATCAGCCCCAGCATTTT.

This sequence joins TRBV6-5 and TRBJ2-1, with 9 bases aligning to TRBD2. V lost 2 bases to trimming and J lost 5 bases; unmatched junction nucleotides: 4. There are 15 residues in the CDR3. From germline, CDR1 is MNHEY and CDR2 SVGAGI. As DNA, the CDR3 is TGTGCCAGCAGTTACCCGGGACTAGCCAACAATGAGCAGTTCTTC. It translates to CASSYPGLANNEQFF.

The V gene is TRBV4-3, the J gene TRBJ2-2, with 9 bases identical to TRBD2. Germline values: CDR1 LGHNA, CDR2 YSLEER. The junction had 11 bases not matched to a gene; V was cut back by 0 bases and J by 6 bases. This CDR3 has 18 amino acids. The CDR3 loop reads CASSQDSSGTYGAGELFF. CDR3 in DNA: TGCGCCAGCAGCCAAGATTCTAGCGGGACTTACGGGGCCGGGGAGCTGTTTTTT.

This clone was counted a few times. The chain couples TRBV28 to TRBJ2-7; possible D gene TRBD1, 6 bases. V was shortened by 6 bases and J by 2 bases, with 14 bases between the two germline ends. Germline CDR1 reads MDHEN; CDR2 reads SYDVKM. The CDR3 extends over 14 amino acids. CDR3 bases: TGTGCCAGCAGCAGACAGGAGATAACCTACGAGCAGTACTTC. Translation: CASSRQEITYEQYF.

On this clone: At the DNA level, this CDR3 is encoded by other sequences in the same sample as well. The rearrangement joins TRBV5-1 to TRBJ1-1, with D perhaps TRBD1 (5 bases). CDR1 SGHRS and CDR2 YFSETQ come from the germline V gene. CDR3 length equals 13 residues. V lost 4 bases, J lost 1 base, and 8 bases lay in between. The CDR3 DNA sequence: TGCGCCAGCAGCCCCACAGGGAACACTGAAGCTTTCTTT. Residues: CASSPTGNTEAFF.

The chain links TRBV19 to TRBJ2-1; D possibly corresponds to TRBD2 (6 bases). Germline V lookup: CDR1 LNHDA, CDR2 SQIVND (reference sequence). CDR3 length: 18 residues. V gave up 3 bases and J gave up 0 bases, with 18 bases separating them. CDR3 bases: TGTGCCAGTAGTATCAACGGGGGATATCAAAGCTCCTACAATGAGCAGTTCTTC. Protein product: CASSINGGYQSSYNEQFF.

The chain is built from TRBV10-3 and TRBJ1-1, with TRBD1 matching 9 bases. The CDR3 is made up of 13 amino acids. V dropped 4 bases and J dropped 5; count of bases not matched to a gene: 2. CDR1 and CDR2 (germline): ENHRY, SYGVKD. As DNA, the CDR3 is TGTGCCATCAGTGGAGACAGGGGGACTGAAGCTTTCTTT. As protein: CAISGDRGTEAFF.

This chain links TRBV19 with TRBJ2-7, with D possibly matching TRBD1 (5 bases). Trimming pared 2 bases from V and 7 bases from J, leaving 12 bases between. CDR1 is LNHDA and CDR2 is SQIVND in the germline V gene (reference sequence). There are 13 residues in the CDR3. The CDR3, as DNA: TGTGCCAGTAGTATAACAGGCACCGGGGAGCAGTACTTC. This sequence encodes CASSITGTGEQYF.

The V call is TRBV28, the J call TRBJ2-7; 8 bases agree with TRBD1. With V trimmed by 3 bases and J by 7 bases, 11 bases remained unmatched. Germline V gene data show CDR1 as MDHEN and CDR2 as SYDVKM. This CDR3 spans 15 amino acids. In nucleotides, the CDR3 is TGTGCCAGCAGTTTTACCGGGACAGGTAGCGAGGAGCAGTACTTC. Translated: CASSFTGTGSEEQYF.

This chain links TRBV6-5 with TRBJ2-4; TRBD1 agrees at 11 bases. Germline lookup yields CDR1 MNHEY and CDR2 SVGAGI. CDR3 length: 13 residues. The junction had 2 bases not matched to a gene; V was cut back by 6 bases and J by 7 bases. CDR3 coding DNA: TGTGCCAGCAGACGGGACAGGGGGAACATTCAGTACTTC. This encodes CASRRDRGNIQYF.

The genes are TRBV10-3 and TRBJ2-5; 9 bases are a match to TRBD1. V lost 2 bases to trimming and J lost 5 bases; unmatched junction nucleotides: 6. From germline, CDR1 is ENHRY and CDR2 SYGVKD. The CDR3 spans 15 residues. CDR3 amino acids: CAISEPGQGGETQYF. DNA for the CDR3: TGTGCCATCAGTGAGCCGGGACAGGGTGGCGAGACCCAGTACTTC.

J is TRBJ1-5 and V is TRBV24-1; D gene unclear. Germline V gene lookup returns CDR1 KGHDR and CDR2 SFDVKD. Trimming took 4 bases from V and 2 from J, leaving 14 bases between them. This CDR3 is built from 16 residues. CDR3: CATSDTDGGGNQPQHF. The CDR3 region has the DNA TGTGCCACCAGTGACACGGATGGAGGCGGCAATCAGCCCCAGCATTTT.

This chain links TRBV6-4 with TRBJ2-1, with 8 bases identical to TRBD2. The V gene end was trimmed by 3 bases and the J gene end by 2 bases; junction bases not matched to a gene: 6. The CDR3 has 16 amino acids. Germline V gene lookup returns CDR1 MRHNA and CDR2 SNTAGT. The CDR3 spells CASSEEGGRTYNEQFF. As DNA, the CDR3 is TGTGCCAGCAGTGAGGAGGGCGGGAGGACCTACAATGAGCAGTTCTTC.

The chain recombines TRBV7-3 with TRBJ2-1, with a tentative D call TRBD2 (6 bases). Looked up from germline, CDR1 is SGHTA and CDR2 is FQGTGA. This CDR3 is built from 14 residues. Trimming left V 4 bases short and J 9 bases short, with 16 bases between. The CDR3 region has the DNA TGTGCCAGCAGCTCGACCCGGGGAGGCGGTGAGCAGTTCTTC. Translation gives CASSSTRGGGEQFF. Using reference TRBV7-3 and TRBJ2-1 for the parts outside the CDR3, the full variable domain is GAGVSQTPSNKVTEKGKYVELRCDPISGHTALYWYRQSLGQGPEFLIYFQGTGAADDSGLPNDRFFAVRPEGSVSTLKIQRTERGDSAVYLCASSSTRGGGEQFFGPGTRLTVL.

The V gene is TRBV27, the J gene TRBJ2-7; tentatively, D is TRBD1 (6 bases). Germline CDR1 reads MNHEY; CDR2 reads SMNVEV (reference sequence). The CDR3 covers 12 residues. Trimming removed 6 bases at V and 2 bases at J, with 8 bases between. CDR3 coding DNA: TGTGCCAGCAGGACAGGCGCCTACGAGCAGTACTTC. This codes for CASRTGAYEQYF.

The chain uses TRBV2 and TRBJ1-1; 7 bases agree with TRBD1. Germline loops: CDR1 SNHLY, CDR2 FYNNEI. This CDR3 is built from 13 residues. After removal of 7 bases from V and 7 bases from J, the junction contained 9 bases not matched to a gene. This CDR3 is CASNQGQAVEAFF. CDR3 coding DNA: TGTGCCAGCAACCAAGGACAGGCGGTTGAAGCTTTCTTT.

In its sample, this clone was seen once. This chain links TRBV14 with TRBJ2-4, with D unclear. The CDR3 consists of 15 residues. From germline, CDR1 is SGHDN and CDR2 FVKESK. Trimming shortened V by 3 bases and J by 1 base, and 10 bases separated the two germline ends. The CDR3 reads CASSHATWAKNIQYF. Written as DNA, the CDR3 is TGTGCCAGCAGCCACGCTACCTGGGCCAAAAACATTCAGTACTTC.